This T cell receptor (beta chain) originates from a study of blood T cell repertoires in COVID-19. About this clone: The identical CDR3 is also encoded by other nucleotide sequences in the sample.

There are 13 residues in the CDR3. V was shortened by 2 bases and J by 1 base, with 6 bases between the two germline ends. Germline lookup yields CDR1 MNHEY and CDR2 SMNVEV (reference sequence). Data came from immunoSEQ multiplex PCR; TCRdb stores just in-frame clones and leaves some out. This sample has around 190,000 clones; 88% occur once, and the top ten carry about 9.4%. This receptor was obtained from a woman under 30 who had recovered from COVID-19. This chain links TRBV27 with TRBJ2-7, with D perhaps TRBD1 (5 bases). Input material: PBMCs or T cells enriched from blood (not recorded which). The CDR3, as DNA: TGTGCCAGCAGTTTACAGGGATCCTACGAGCAGTACTTC. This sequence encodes CASSLQGSYEQYF.